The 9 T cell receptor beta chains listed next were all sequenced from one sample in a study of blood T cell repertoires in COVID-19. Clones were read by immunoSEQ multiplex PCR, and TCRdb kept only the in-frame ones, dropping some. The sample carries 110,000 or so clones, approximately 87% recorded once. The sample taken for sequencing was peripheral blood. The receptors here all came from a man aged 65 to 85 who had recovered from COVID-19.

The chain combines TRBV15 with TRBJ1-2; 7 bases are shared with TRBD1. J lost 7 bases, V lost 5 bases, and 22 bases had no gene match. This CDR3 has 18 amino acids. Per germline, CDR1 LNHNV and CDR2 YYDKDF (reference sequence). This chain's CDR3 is CATSGRQGGSLGRSGYTF. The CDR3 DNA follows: TGTGCCACCAGCGGACGACAGGGAGGAAGCTTAGGGAGGAGTGGCTACACCTTC.

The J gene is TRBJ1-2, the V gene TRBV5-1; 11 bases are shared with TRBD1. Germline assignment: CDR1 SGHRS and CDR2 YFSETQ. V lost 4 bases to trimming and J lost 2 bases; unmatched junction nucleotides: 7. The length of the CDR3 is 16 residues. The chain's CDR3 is CASSPGQGAMNYGYTF. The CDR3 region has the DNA TGCGCCAGCAGCCCCGGACAGGGGGCGATGAACTATGGCTACACCTTC.

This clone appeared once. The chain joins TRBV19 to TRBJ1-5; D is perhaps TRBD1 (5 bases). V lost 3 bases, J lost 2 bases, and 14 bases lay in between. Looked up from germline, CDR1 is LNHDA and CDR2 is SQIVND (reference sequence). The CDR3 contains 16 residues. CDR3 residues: CASSIMLGVGNQPQHF. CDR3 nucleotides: TGTGCCAGTAGTATTATGTTAGGGGTAGGCAATCAGCCCCAGCATTTT. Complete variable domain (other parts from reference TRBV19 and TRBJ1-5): DGGITQSPKYLFRKEGQNVTLSCEQNLNHDAMYWYRQDPGQGLRLIYYSQIVNDFQKGDIAEGYSVSREKKESFPLTVTSAQKNPTAFYLCASSIMLGVGNQPQHFGDGTRLSIL.

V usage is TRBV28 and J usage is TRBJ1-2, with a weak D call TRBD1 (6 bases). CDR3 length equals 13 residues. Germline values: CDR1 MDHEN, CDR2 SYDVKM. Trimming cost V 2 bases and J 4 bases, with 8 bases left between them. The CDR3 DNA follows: TGTGCCAGCAGTTTAGCGGGGGCCTATGGCTACACCTTC. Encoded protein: CASSLAGAYGYTF.

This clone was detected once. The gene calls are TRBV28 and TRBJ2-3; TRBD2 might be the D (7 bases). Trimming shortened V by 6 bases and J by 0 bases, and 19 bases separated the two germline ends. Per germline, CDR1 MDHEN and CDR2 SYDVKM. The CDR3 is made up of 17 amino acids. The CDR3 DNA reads TGTGCCAGCAGGGGTAGTAGGGGGGGGCGTAGCACAGATACGCAGTATTTT. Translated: CASRGSRGGRSTDTQYF. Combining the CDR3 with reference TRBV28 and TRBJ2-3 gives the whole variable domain DVKVTQSSRYLVKRTGEKVFLECVQDMDHENMFWYRQDPGLGLRLIYFSYDVKMKEKGDIPEGYSVSREKKERFSLILESASTNQTSMYLCASRGSRGGRSTDTQYFGPGTRLTVL.

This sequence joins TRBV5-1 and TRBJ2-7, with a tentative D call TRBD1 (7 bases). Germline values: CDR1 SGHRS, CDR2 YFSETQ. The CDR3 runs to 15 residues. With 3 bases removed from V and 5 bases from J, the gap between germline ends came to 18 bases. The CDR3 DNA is TGCGCCAGCAGCTGGGGGGACAGTATGTTAAACGAGCAGTACTTC. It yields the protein CASSWGDSMLNEQYF.

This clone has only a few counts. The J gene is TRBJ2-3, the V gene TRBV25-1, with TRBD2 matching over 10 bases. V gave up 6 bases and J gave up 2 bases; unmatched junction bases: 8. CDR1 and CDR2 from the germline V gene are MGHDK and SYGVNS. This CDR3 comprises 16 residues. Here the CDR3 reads CASRGSGGTYTDTQYF. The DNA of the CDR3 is TGTGCCAGCAGGGGTAGCGGGGGGACCTACACAGATACGCAGTATTTT.

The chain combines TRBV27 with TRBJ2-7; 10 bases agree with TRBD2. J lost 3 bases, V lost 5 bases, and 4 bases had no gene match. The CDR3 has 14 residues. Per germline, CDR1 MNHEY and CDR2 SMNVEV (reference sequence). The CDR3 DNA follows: TGTGCCAGCAGTCGGGCTAGCGGGAGCTACGAGCAGTACTTC. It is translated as CASSRASGSYEQYF.

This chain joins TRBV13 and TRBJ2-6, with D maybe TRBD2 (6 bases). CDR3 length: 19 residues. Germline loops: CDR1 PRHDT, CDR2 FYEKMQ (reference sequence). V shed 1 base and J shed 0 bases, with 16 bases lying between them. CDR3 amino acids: CASSLARWDSYSGANVLTF. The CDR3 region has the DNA TGTGCCAGCAGCTTAGCTCGATGGGACTCCTACTCTGGGGCCAACGTCCTGACTTTC.